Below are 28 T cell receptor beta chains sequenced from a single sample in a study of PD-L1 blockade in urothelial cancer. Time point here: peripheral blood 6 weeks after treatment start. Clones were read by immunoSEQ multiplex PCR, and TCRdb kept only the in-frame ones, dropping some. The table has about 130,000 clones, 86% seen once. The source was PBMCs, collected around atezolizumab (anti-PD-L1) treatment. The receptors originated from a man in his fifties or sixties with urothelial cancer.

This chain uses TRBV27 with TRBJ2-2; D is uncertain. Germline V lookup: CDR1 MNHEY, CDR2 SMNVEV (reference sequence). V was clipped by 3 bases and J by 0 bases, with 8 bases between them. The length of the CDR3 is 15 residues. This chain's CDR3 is CASSFLATNTGELFF. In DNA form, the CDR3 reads TGTGCCAGCAGTTTTTTGGCAACGAACACCGGGGAGCTGTTTTTT.

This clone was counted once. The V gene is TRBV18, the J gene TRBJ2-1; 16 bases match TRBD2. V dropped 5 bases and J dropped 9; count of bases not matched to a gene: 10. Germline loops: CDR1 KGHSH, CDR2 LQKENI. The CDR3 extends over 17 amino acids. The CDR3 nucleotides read TGTGCCAGCTCAACCCCGGGACTAGCGGGAGGGCCGGCTGAGCAGTTCTTC. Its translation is CASSTPGLAGGPAEQFF.

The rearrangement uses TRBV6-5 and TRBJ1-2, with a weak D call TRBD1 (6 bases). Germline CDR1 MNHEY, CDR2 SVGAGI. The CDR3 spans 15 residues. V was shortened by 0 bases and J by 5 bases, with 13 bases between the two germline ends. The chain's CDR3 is CASSYSLGQQYGYTF. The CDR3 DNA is TGTGCCAGCAGTTACTCTTTAGGACAGCAGTATGGCTACACCTTC.

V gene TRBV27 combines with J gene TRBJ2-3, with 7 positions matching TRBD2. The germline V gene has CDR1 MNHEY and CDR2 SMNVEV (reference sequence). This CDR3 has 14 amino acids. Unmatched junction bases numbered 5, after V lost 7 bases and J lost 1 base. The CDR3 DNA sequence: TGTGCCAGCAAACGGGCGGGAGGCACAGATACGCAGTATTTT. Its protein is CASKRAGGTDTQYF.

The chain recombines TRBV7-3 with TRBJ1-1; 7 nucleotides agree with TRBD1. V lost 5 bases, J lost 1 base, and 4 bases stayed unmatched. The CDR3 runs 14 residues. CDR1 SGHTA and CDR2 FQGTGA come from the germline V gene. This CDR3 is CASSLGQANTEAFF. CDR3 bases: TGTGCCAGCAGCCTCGGACAGGCGAACACTGAAGCTTTCTTT.

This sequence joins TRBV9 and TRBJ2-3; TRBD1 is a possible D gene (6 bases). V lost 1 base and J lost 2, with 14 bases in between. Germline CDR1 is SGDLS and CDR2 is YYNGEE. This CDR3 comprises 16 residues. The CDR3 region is CASSVTLGAATDTQYF. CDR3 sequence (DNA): TGTGCCAGCAGCGTAACTTTGGGGGCCGCCACAGATACGCAGTATTTT. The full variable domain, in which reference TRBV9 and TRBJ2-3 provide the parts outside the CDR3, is DSGVTQTPKHLITATGQRVTLRCSPRSGDLSVYWYQQSLDQGLQFLIQYYNGEERAKGNILERFSAQQFPDLHSELNLSSLELGDSALYFCASSVTLGAATDTQYFGPGTRLTVL.

The CDR3 sequence: CASSSRTGALTDTQYF. The CDR3 DNA is TGTGCCAGCAGTTCGAGGACAGGGGCATTGACAGATACGCAGTATTTT. This chain joins TRBV28 and TRBJ2-3; TRBD1 agrees at 9 bases. CDR1 is MDHEN and CDR2 is SYDVKM in the germline V gene. The CDR3 is 16 amino acids. V dropped 4 bases and J dropped 3; count of bases not matched to a gene: 8.

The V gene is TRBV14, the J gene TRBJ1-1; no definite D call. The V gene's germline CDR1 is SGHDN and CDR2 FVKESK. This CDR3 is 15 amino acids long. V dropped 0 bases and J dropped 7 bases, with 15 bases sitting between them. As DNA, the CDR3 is TGTGCCAGCAGCCAAGATGGCCTACCGAAGCGTGAAGCTTTCTTT. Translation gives CASSQDGLPKREAFF.

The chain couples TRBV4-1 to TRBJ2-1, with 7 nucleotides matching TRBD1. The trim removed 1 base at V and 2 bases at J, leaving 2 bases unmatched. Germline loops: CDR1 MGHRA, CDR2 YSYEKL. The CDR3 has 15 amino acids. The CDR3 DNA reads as TGCGCCAGCAGCCAAGGGACAGGACCCTACAATGAGCAGTTCTTC. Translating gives CASSQGTGPYNEQFF.

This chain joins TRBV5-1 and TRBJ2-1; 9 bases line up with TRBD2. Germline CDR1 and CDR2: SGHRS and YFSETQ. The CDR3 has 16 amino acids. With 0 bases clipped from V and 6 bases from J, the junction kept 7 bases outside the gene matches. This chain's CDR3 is CASSLDSAGGTNEQFF. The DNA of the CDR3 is TGCGCCAGCAGCTTGGATTCGGCGGGGGGGACCAATGAGCAGTTCTTC.

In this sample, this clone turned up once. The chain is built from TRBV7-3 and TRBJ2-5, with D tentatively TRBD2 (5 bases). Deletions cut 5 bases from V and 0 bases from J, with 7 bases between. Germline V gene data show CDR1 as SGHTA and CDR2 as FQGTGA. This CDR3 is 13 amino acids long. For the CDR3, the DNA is TGTGCCAGCAGCCCGGGGTACCAAGAGACCCAGTACTTC. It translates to CASSPGYQETQYF.

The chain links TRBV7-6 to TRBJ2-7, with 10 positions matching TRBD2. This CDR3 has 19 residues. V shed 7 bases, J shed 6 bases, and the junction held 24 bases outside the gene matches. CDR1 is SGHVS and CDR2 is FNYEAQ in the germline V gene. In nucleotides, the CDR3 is TGTGCCAGCAACTCCAGGGGGCTAGCGGGAGTCGGATGGACGGGCGAGCAGTACTTC. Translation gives CASNSRGLAGVGWTGEQYF.

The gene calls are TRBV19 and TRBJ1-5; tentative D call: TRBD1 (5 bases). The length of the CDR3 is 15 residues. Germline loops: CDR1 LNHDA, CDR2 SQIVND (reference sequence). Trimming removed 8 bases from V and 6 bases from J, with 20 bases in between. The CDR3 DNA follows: TGTGCCAGTCGTGTGACCCAGGGTACAATTCAGCCCCAGCATTTT. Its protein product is CASRVTQGTIQPQHF.

Written as DNA, the CDR3 is TGTGCCAGCAAGACTCACGCCCTAAATGAGCAGTTCTTC. This sequence encodes CASKTHALNEQFF. The chain joins TRBV28 to TRBJ2-1, with D unclear. From germline, CDR1 is MDHEN and CDR2 SYDVKM. This CDR3 spans 13 amino acids. Deletions cut 7 bases from V and 7 bases from J, with 14 bases between.

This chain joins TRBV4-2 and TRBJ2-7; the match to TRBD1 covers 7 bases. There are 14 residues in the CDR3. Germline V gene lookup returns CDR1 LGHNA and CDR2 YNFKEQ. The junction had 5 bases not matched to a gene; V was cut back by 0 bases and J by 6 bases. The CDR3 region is CASSQDGTVPEQYF. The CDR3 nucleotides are TGTGCCAGCAGCCAAGATGGGACAGTCCCCGAGCAGTACTTC.

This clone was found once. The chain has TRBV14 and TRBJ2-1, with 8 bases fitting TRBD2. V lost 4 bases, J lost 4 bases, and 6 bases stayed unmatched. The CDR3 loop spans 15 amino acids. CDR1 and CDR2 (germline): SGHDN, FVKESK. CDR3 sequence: CASSPTSGLYNEQFF. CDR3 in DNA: TGTGCCAGCAGCCCCACTAGCGGATTGTACAATGAGCAGTTCTTC.

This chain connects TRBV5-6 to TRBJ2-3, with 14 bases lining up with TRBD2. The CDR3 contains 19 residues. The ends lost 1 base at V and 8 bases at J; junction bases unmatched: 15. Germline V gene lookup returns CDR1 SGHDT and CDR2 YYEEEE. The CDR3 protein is CASSLWGLAGVSVGGTQYF. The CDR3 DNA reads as TGTGCCAGCAGCTTGTGGGGACTAGCGGGAGTTTCAGTCGGAGGTACGCAGTATTTT.

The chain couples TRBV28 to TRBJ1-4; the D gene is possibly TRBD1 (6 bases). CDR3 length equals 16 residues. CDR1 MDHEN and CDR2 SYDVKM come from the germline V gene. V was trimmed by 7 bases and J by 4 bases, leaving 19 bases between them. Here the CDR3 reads CASNRDSGAINEKLFF. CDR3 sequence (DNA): TGTGCCAGCAACCGCGACTCAGGGGCGATTAATGAAAAACTGTTTTTT.

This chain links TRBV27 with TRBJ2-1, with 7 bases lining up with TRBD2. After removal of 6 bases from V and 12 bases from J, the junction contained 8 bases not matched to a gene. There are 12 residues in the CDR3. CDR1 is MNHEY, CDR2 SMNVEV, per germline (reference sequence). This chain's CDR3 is CASSPTSLGQFF. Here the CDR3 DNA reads TGTGCCAGCAGCCCGACTAGCTTAGGGCAGTTCTTC.

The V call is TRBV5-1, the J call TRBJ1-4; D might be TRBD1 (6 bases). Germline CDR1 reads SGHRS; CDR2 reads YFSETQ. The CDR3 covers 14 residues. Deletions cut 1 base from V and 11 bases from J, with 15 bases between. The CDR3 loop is CASSLKQGSDKLFF. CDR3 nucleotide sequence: TGCGCCAGCAGCTTGAAACAGGGTAGCGATAAACTGTTTTTT.

In nucleotides, the CDR3 is TGTGCCAGCAGTGAAGTCCGGGGGAACACTGAAGCTTTCTTT. This gives the protein CASSEVRGNTEAFF. This rearrangement joins TRBV2 to TRBJ1-1, with D unclear. The CDR3 spans 14 residues. The germline V gene has CDR1 SNHLY and CDR2 FYNNEI. V was pared by 1 base and J by 1 base, with 7 bases between.

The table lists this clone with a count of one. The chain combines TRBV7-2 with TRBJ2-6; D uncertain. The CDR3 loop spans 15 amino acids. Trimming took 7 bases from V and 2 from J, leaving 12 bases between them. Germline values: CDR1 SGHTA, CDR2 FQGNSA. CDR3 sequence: CASNPVRTGANVLTF. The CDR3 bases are TGTGCCAGCAATCCGGTGCGAACTGGGGCCAACGTCCTGACTTTC.

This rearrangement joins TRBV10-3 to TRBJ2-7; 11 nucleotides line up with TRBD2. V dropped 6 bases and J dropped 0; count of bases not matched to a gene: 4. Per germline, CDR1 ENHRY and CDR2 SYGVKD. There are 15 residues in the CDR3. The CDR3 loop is CAIRGTSGNSYEQYF. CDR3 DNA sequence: TGTGCCATCAGGGGGACTAGCGGAAACTCCTACGAGCAGTACTTC.

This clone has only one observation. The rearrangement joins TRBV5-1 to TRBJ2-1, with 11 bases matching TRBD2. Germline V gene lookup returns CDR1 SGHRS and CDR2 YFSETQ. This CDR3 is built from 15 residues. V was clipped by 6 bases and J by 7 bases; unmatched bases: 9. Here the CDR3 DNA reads TGCGCCAGCACCCTTACTAGCGGGAGTTATAATGAGCAGTTCTTC. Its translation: CASTLTSGSYNEQFF.

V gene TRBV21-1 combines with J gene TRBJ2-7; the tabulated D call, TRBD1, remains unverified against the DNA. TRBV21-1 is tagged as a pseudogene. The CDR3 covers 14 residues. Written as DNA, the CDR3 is TGTGCCAGCAGCAAAGACAGGGAACCCTACGAGCAGTACTTC. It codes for CASSKDREPYEQYF.

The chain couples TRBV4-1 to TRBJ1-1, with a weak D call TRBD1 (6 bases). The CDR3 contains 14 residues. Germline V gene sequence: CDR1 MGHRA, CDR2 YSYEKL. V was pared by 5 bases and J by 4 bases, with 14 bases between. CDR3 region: CASSWRQEATEAFF. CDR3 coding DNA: TGCGCCAGCAGCTGGCGACAGGAAGCCACTGAAGCTTTCTTT.

This CDR3 reads CASSQDLTSGRLEQFF. CDR3 sequence (DNA): TGTGCCAGCAGCCAAGATCTGACTAGCGGGCGACTTGAGCAGTTCTTC. The chain recombines TRBV4-2 with TRBJ2-1; 10 bases agree with TRBD2. CDR3 length: 16 amino acids. After removal of 0 bases from V and 9 bases from J, the junction contained 8 bases not matched to a gene. Looked up from germline, CDR1 is LGHNA and CDR2 is YNFKEQ.

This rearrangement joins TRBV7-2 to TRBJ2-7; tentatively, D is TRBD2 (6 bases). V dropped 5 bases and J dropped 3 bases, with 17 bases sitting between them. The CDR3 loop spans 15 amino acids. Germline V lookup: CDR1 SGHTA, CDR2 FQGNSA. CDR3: CASSRLFGSGYEQYF. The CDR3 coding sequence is TGTGCCAGCAGCCGACTTTTCGGTAGCGGCTACGAGCAGTACTTC.